The clone carrying this TCR beta chain came up a few times. Its specificity is unknown. This sample is part of a study of blood T cells in healthy people across ages. Across the study: There was about one barcoded beta molecule captured by template switching per two T cells.

Drawing of peripheral blood yielded about 10 milliliters from each donor. Points from the study as a whole: Samples with more naive T cells showed higher observed beta diversity. Diversity was higher, and naive CD4+ cells more numerous, in long-lived donors than in aged donors.

Sample-barcoded 5' priming and a J-beta primer mix drove a second PCR of roughly 7 to 11 cycles. TCRdb called the 5' RACE reads again in MiXCR, with one record for every CDR3 protein. The table has 1.6 million or so distinct CDR3 sequences, almost 35% seen once. The source of this sequence is a woman in her thirties in good health. The sequenced sample was blood.

The CDR3 DNA reads as TGCAGTGCGGGCCGGGGGGACAGGGGCCAGCCCCAGCATTTT. It specifies CSAGRGDRGQPQHF. This sequence joins TRBV20-1 and TRBJ1-5, with TRBD1 matching over 10 bases. CDR3 length equals 14 residues. V dropped 6 bases and J dropped 7; count of bases not matched to a gene: 9. Per the germline V gene, CDR1 is DFQATT and CDR2 is SNEGSKA (reference sequence).